These 29 T cell receptor beta chains share one sample of origin, sequenced in a study of T-cell reconstitution after alpha-beta-depleted transplantation in children. The TCRbeta library was prepared with unique molecular identifiers. A single record per CDR3 protein comes from TCRdb applying MiXCR to the PCR reads. The sample has roughly 250,000 distinct CDR3 sequences, 6.5% to 9% seen once. Sequenced material: PBMCs, mostly from graft donor cells, taken 180 days after TCRalphabeta/CD19-depleted stem cell transplant. All receptors come from a male patient younger than 18 who had a stem cell transplant for acute lymphoblastic leukemia, so the T cells may come from the graft donor.

J is TRBJ2-6 and V is TRBV24-1; 8 bases agree with TRBD1. The germline CDR1 and CDR2 sequences are KGHDR and SFDVKD. This CDR3 comprises 18 residues. V gave up 5 bases and J gave up 0 bases; unmatched junction bases: 8. The CDR3 DNA reads as TGTGCCACCAGTGGCGCCGGACAGGGACCCTCTGGGGCCAACGTCCTGACTTTC. Its translation is CATSGAGQGPSGANVLTF.

The table lists this clonotype with many counts. The chain uses TRBV5-1 and TRBJ2-7, with a tentative D call TRBD2 (5 bases). The V end lost 0 bases, the J end lost 9 bases, and 13 bases lay between the germline ends. Per germline, CDR1 SGHRS and CDR2 YFSETQ. The CDR3 is made up of 13 amino acids. The CDR3 is CASSLVTRVLQYF. Here the CDR3 DNA reads TGCGCCAGCAGCTTGGTAACGAGGGTGTTGCAGTACTTC.

This clonotype was counted only a few times. This chain connects TRBV12-3 or TRBV12-4 to TRBJ2-3; either TRBD1 or TRBD2 may supply D (5 bases each). The CDR3 sequence is 14 residues long. Trimming took 3 bases from V and 0 from J, leaving 7 bases between them. CDR3 protein: CASSFRESTDTQYF. The CDR3 nucleotides are TGTGCCAGCAGTTTCAGGGAGAGCACAGATACGCAGTATTTT.

The chain recombines TRBV19 with TRBJ1-1; the D is unclear. Germline V gene lookup returns CDR1 LNHDA and CDR2 SQIVND (reference sequence). The CDR3 runs 14 residues. The V end lost 3 bases, the J end lost 1 base, and 9 bases lay between the germline ends. Here the CDR3 reads CASSIGWGNTEAFF. For the CDR3, the DNA is TGTGCCAGTAGTATTGGGTGGGGGAACACTGAAGCTTTCTTT.

The sample holds many counts of this clonotype. The CDR3 loop is CASKANYGYTF. Written as DNA, the CDR3 is TGTGCCAGCAAAGCAAACTATGGCTACACCTTC. The chain employs TRBV13 and TRBJ1-2; unclear D gene. CDR3 length: 11 amino acids. Trimming took off 7 bases at V and 2 bases at J, with 5 bases between the two ends. Germline V gene sequence: CDR1 PRHDT, CDR2 FYEKMQ (reference sequence).

Ten or more counts support this clonotype. The genes are TRBV27 and TRBJ2-2; 11 bases agree with TRBD2. The V and J ends lost 5 bases and 7 bases, in that order; junction bases with no gene match: 9. CDR1 MNHEY and CDR2 SMNVEV come from the germline V gene (reference sequence). This CDR3 comprises 16 residues. CDR3 in amino acids: CASSRSSGGASGELFF. CDR3 DNA: TGTGCCAGCAGTCGCAGTAGCGGGGGGGCGAGCGGGGAGCTGTTTTTT.

The V gene is TRBV27, the J gene TRBJ2-1; 9 nucleotides line up with TRBD1. Germline V gene sequence: CDR1 MNHEY, CDR2 SMNVEV (reference sequence). The CDR3 is 17 residues long. The J segment lost 7 bases and the V segment lost 7 bases, leaving 17 bases of the junction unmatched. The CDR3 region has the DNA TGTGCCAGCAAGCCCCTACCAGGGGACAGGGCGGGTAATGAGCAGTTCTTC. This sequence encodes CASKPLPGDRAGNEQFF.

This clonotype was counted at least ten times. The chain couples TRBV7-9 to TRBJ2-3; 8 bases are shared with TRBD2. Germline V gene data show CDR1 as SEHNR and CDR2 as FQNEAQ (reference sequence). J was trimmed by 5 bases and V by 1 base; bases with no gene match: 5. The CDR3 spans 15 residues. CDR3: CASSLVAGGKDTQYF. The CDR3 region has the DNA TGTGCCAGCAGCTTAGTGGCGGGGGGCAAAGATACGCAGTATTTT.

The chain joins TRBV11-2 to TRBJ2-3; D is ambiguous. Trimming left V 2 bases short and J 0 bases short, with 12 bases between. There are 16 residues in the CDR3. The germline CDR1 and CDR2 sequences are SGHAT and FQNNGV. DNA of the CDR3: TGTGCCAGCAGCTTATTCAGTCCTATTAGCACAGATACGCAGTATTTT. The encoded protein is CASSLFSPISTDTQYF.

This clonotype was seen at least ten times. The CDR3 loop reads CASCPLVQPNTEAFF. As DNA, the CDR3 is TGTGCCAGCTGTCCTCTCGTACAGCCAAACACTGAAGCTTTCTTT. This chain joins TRBV2 and TRBJ1-1; D is uncertain. V was pared by 8 bases and J by 2 bases, with 18 bases between. The CDR3 loop spans 15 amino acids. Germline CDR1 reads SNHLY; CDR2 reads FYNNEI.

Ten or more counts support this clonotype. This chain uses TRBV10-3 with TRBJ1-3, with 10 nucleotides matching TRBD1. The CDR3 contains 15 residues. V shed 5 bases and J 7 bases; nucleotides not matched to a gene: 8. CDR1 and CDR2 (germline): ENHRY, SYGVKD. CDR3: CAISSRTGGRNTIYF. The CDR3 DNA sequence: TGTGCCATCAGTTCCCGGACAGGGGGACGGAACACCATATATTTT.

This clonotype was observed at least ten times. The V gene is TRBV6-1, the J gene TRBJ1-2; D is uncertain. Looked up from germline, CDR1 is MNHNS and CDR2 is SASEGT. Trimming pared 8 bases from V and 4 bases from J, leaving 20 bases between. This CDR3 comprises 15 residues. The CDR3 is CASFEGGRAGYGYTF. Here the CDR3 DNA reads TGTGCCAGCTTTGAAGGTGGTAGAGCGGGCTATGGCTACACCTTC.

In this sample, this clonotype turned up many times. V is TRBV9 and J is TRBJ2-3; 10 bases are a match to TRBD2. Germline trimming cut 2 bases from V and 1 base from J; bases unmatched to any gene: 4. This CDR3 contains 16 residues. The germline gives CDR1 SGDLS, CDR2 YYNGEE. The CDR3 spells CASSVSSGRRTDTQYF. As DNA, the CDR3 is TGTGCCAGCAGCGTTAGTAGCGGGAGGCGCACAGATACGCAGTATTTT.

In this sample, this clonotype turned up many times. J is TRBJ2-1 and V is TRBV6-1; TRBD2 might be the D (6 bases). Germline V gives CDR1 MNHNS, CDR2 SASEGT. The CDR3 spans 15 residues. V lost 5 bases and J 4 bases, leaving 15 bases between the germline ends. The CDR3 sequence: CASSLKPGTYNEQFF. DNA of the CDR3: TGTGCCAGCAGTCTAAAACCCGGGACTTACAATGAGCAGTTCTTC.

This clonotype was counted ten times or more. This sequence joins TRBV5-6 and TRBJ2-3; the D gene is possibly TRBD2 (6 bases). Germline V gene lookup returns CDR1 SGHDT and CDR2 YYEEEE. The CDR3 runs to 15 residues. With 0 bases removed from V and 2 bases from J, the gap between germline ends came to 10 bases. The CDR3 region has the DNA TGTGCCAGCAGCTTGGGACTAGGACTCACAGATACGCAGTATTTT. This sequence encodes CASSLGLGLTDTQYF.

This clonotype has ten or more counts. The chain recombines TRBV11-1 with TRBJ2-1, with TRBD2 identical over 14 bases. Trimming removed 3 bases from V and 5 bases from J; junction bases left unmatched: 9. This CDR3 contains 18 residues. Germline V gene lookup returns CDR1 SGHAT and CDR2 FQDESV (reference sequence). The CDR3 coding sequence is TGTGCCAGCAGCTTGGGGGGGACTAGCGGGAGTGGAGACAATGAGCAGTTCTTC. This codes for CASSLGGTSGSGDNEQFF.

This clonotype has at least ten counts. V and J are TRBV13 and TRBJ1-4; TRBD1 matches 10 bases. The CDR3 spans 16 residues. In germline, CDR1 is PRHDT, CDR2 FYEKMQ (reference sequence). Trimming took 6 bases from V and 0 from J; bases not matched to a gene: 4. CDR3 DNA: TGTGCCAGCAGGGGGACAGGGGCTGCAACTAATGAAAAACTGTTTTTT. This encodes CASRGTGAATNEKLFF.

Many counts were recorded for this clonotype. J is TRBJ2-7 and V is TRBV28; possible D gene TRBD2, 6 bases. Per germline, CDR1 MDHEN and CDR2 SYDVKM. Trimming took 3 bases from V and 4 from J, leaving 13 bases between them. The CDR3 is 14 amino acids. CDR3 nucleotides: TGTGCCAGCAGTTTGGAGGGACCCTATTACGAGCAGTACTTC. Amino acid sequence: CASSLEGPYYEQYF.

This clonotype was detected ten times or more. The J gene is TRBJ2-7, the V gene TRBV7-6; D call uncertain. Trimming pared 4 bases from V and 1 base from J, leaving 11 bases between. From germline, CDR1 is SGHVS and CDR2 FNYEAQ. The CDR3 extends over 14 amino acids. The CDR3 nucleotides read TGTGCCAGCAGCTCCCAACAAGCATCCTACGAGCAGTACTTC. Encoded protein: CASSSQQASYEQYF.

In its sample, this clonotype was seen many times. The conserved closing phenylalanine or tryptophan is absent in this CDR3, likely reflecting a read error. The V and J genes are TRBV7-2 and TRBJ1-6; D call uncertain. V lost 1 base to trimming and J lost 6 bases, with 7 bases between them. Per the germline V gene, CDR1 is SGHTA and CDR2 is FQGNSA. This CDR3 is built from 14 residues. The CDR3 spells CASSLGVSNSPLHL. As DNA, the CDR3 is TGTGCCAGCAGCTTAGGGGTCAGTAATTCACCCCTCCACCTT.

This clonotype has at least ten counts. The rearrangement links TRBV29-1 to TRBJ1-2; D gene ambiguous. The CDR3 is 14 amino acids. From germline, CDR1 is SQVTM and CDR2 ANQGSEA. V was pared by 1 base and J by 4 bases, with 13 bases between. The chain's CDR3 is CSVEAMGSIYGYTF. CDR3 coding DNA: TGCAGCGTTGAAGCGATGGGGAGCATCTATGGCTACACCTTC.

This clonotype was counted ten times or more. V gene TRBV12-3 or TRBV12-4 combines with J gene TRBJ2-1; tentative D call: TRBD2 (6 bases). The CDR3 has 15 amino acids. V was trimmed by 3 bases and J by 4 bases, leaving 13 bases between them. Written as DNA, the CDR3 is TGTGCCAGCAGTTTTTCGGGACTGAGATACAATGAGCAGTTCTTC. As protein: CASSFSGLRYNEQFF.

In this sample, this clonotype turned up many times. As DNA, the CDR3 is TGTGCCAACGCCGGGACAAACTACGAGCAGTACTTC. Protein: CANAGTNYEQYF. The gene calls are TRBV2 and TRBJ2-7; D is possibly TRBD1 (6 bases). The CDR3 spans 12 residues. The germline V and J ends were trimmed by 10 bases and 3 bases, with 13 bases remaining between them. Germline lookup yields CDR1 SNHLY and CDR2 FYNNEI.

This clonotype was observed many times. J is TRBJ2-1 and V is TRBV4-2; D perhaps matches TRBD2 (5 bases). Germline V gene lookup returns CDR1 LGHNA and CDR2 YNFKEQ. V dropped 3 bases and J dropped 3 bases, with 9 bases sitting between them. The CDR3 spans 14 residues. As DNA, the CDR3 is TGTGCCAGCAGCCAGAGCGGATACTACAATGAGCAGTTCTTC. Amino acid sequence: CASSQSGYYNEQFF.

This clonotype has ten or more counts. The chain carries TRBV7-9 and TRBJ1-3; the D is unclear. The CDR3 consists of 13 residues. The V end was cut by 7 bases, the J end by 2 bases, with 9 bases between. Per germline, CDR1 SEHNR and CDR2 FQNEAQ (reference sequence). The CDR3 bases are TGTGCCAGCATTAGGGCTGCTGGAAACACCATATATTTT. Translation gives CASIRAAGNTIYF.

This clonotype occurred many times. The chain couples TRBV5-1 to TRBJ2-7; no reliable D call. V was pared by 4 bases and J by 3 bases, with 14 bases between. This CDR3 is built from 14 residues. The V gene's germline CDR1 is SGHRS and CDR2 YFSETQ. The CDR3 spells CASSISADYYEQYF. The CDR3 DNA follows: TGCGCCAGCAGCATCTCAGCAGATTACTACGAGCAGTACTTC. Complete variable domain (other parts from reference TRBV5-1 and TRBJ2-7): KAGVTQTPRYLIKTRGQQVTLSCSPISGHRSVSWYQQTPGQGLQFLFEYFSETQRNKGNFPGRFSGRQFSNSRSEMNVSTLELGDSALYLCASSISADYYEQYFGPGTRLTVT.

This clonotype was detected many times. Here the CDR3 DNA reads TGTGCCAGCAGCTTAACATATTCCAGGGGGCACTATGGCTACACCTTC. Amino acid sequence: CASSLTYSRGHYGYTF. The V call is TRBV11-2, the J call TRBJ1-2; 8 bases are a match to TRBD1. V dropped 2 bases and J dropped 3; count of bases not matched to a gene: 8. Germline V lookup: CDR1 SGHAT, CDR2 FQNNGV. The CDR3 loop spans 16 amino acids. Full variable domain (outside the CDR3, taken from reference TRBV11-2 and TRBJ1-2): EAGVAQSPRYKIIEKRQSVAFWCNPISGHATLYWYQQILGQGPKLLIQFQNNGVVDDSQLPKDRFSAERLKGVDSTLKIQPAKLEDSAVYLCASSLTYSRGHYGYTFGSGTRLTVV.

This chain links TRBV7-6 with TRBJ2-2; D gene unclear. V dropped 7 bases and J dropped 6 bases, with 21 bases sitting between them. Germline lookup yields CDR1 SGHVS and CDR2 FNYEAQ. The CDR3 is 16 residues long. The CDR3 DNA reads TGTGCCAGCACCCCCACTTCTAAGACACTCGCCGGGGAGCTGTTTTTT. Its translation is CASTPTSKTLAGELFF.

This clonotype was seen only a few times. J is TRBJ2-4 and V is TRBV7-2, with D hard to call. V lost 5 bases to trimming and J lost 1 base, with 15 bases between them. Germline lookup yields CDR1 SGHTA and CDR2 FQGNSA. The CDR3 is made up of 16 amino acids. CDR3 in amino acids: CASSPTQVPAKNIQYF. In nucleotides, the CDR3 is TGTGCCAGCAGCCCTACGCAGGTTCCTGCCAAAAACATTCAGTACTTC.